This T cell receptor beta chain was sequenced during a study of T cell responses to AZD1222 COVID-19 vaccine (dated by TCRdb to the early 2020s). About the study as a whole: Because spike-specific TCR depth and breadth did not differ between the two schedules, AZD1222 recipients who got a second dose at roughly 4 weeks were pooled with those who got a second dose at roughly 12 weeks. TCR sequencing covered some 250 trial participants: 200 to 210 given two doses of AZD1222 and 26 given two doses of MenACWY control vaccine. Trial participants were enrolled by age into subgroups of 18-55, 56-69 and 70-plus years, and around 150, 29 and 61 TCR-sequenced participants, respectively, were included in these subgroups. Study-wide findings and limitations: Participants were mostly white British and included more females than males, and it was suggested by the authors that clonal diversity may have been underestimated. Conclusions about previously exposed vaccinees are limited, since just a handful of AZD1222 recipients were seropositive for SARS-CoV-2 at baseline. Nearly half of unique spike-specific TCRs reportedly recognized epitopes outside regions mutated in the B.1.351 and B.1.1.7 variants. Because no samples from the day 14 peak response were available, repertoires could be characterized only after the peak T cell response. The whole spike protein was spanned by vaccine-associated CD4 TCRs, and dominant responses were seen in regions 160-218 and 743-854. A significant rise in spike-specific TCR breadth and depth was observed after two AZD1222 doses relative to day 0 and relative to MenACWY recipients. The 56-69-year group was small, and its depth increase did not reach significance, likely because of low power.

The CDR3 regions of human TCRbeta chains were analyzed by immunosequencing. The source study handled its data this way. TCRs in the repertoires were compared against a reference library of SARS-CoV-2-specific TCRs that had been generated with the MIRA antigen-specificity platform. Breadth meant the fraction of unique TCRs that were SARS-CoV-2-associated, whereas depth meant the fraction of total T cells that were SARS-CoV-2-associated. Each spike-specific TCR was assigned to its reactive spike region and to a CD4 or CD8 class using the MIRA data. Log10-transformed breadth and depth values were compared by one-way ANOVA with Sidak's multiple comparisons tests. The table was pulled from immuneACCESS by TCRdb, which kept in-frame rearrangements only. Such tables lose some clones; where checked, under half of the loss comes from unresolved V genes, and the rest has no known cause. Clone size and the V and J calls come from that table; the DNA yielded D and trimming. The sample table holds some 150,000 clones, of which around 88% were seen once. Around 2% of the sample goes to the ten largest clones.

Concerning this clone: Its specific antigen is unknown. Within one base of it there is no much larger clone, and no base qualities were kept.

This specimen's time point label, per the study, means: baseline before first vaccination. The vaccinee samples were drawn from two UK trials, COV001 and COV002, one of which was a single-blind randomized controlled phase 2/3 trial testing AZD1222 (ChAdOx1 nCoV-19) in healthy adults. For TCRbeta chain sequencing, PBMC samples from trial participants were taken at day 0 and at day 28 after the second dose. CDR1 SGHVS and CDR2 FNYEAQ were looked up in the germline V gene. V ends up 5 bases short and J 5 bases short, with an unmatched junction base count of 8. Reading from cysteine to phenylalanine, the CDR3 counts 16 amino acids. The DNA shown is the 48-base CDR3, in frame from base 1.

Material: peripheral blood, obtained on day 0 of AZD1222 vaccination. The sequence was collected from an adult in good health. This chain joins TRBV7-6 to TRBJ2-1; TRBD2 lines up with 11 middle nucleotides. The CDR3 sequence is CASSGLAGIINNEQFF. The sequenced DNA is TGTGCCAGCAGCGGACTAGCGGGCATAATAAACAATGAGCAGTTCTTC.